The text below deals with one T cell receptor beta chain. The sample comes from a study of shared clonotypes between healthy human individuals. Genomic DNA of each subset was evenly split across several immunoSEQ plates. Here immunoSEQ multiplex PCR was the method, and the copy in TCRdb shows in-frame clones only, minus some. This sample has more than 2 million clones, with roughly 94% found just once. The V gene lost 3 bases and the J gene lost 3 bases, with 21 bases spanning the gap. Germline V lookup: CDR1 SGHNT, CDR2 YENEEA. The CDR3 contains 17 residues. Sequenced sample: naive CD4+ T cells sorted from blood. The subset here: CD45RA+ positively selected. The chain combines TRBV11-3 with TRBJ2-7; no clear D gene. The sequence was obtained from a man between 18 and 35 years old in good health. CDR3 sequence: CASSFQVEADTYYEQYF. CDR3 coding DNA: TGTGCCAGCAGCTTCCAGGTCGAGGCAGATACTTACTACGAGCAGTACTTC.